These T cell receptor beta chains were read from a single sample in a study of a mutant IDH1 vaccine in newly diagnosed glioma. Sequenced by immunoSEQ multiplex PCR; TCRdb stores in-frame clones only, minus some. The sample has around 30,000 clones, 80% seen once; the top ten hold roughly 8.9%. The source was peripheral blood mononuclear cells (PBMCs), collected from a glioma patient treated with radiotherapy, temozolomide or both. Source of these receptors: a man aged 50-59 years with glioma. Some clones in this sample may be carry-over from other donors' samples. CDR3s include the opening cysteine and the closing phenylalanine or tryptophan. D genes are given only for firm matches. Expanded clones get a size class; other rows say once, few or many, or leave the size out.

clone size	V gene	J gene	D gene	CDR3 protein	CDR3 DNA
once	TRBV5-6	TRBJ2-2	.	CASSLEMNTGELFF	TGTGCCAGCAGCTTGGAGATGAACACCGGGGAGCTGTTTTTT
once	TRBV11-1	TRBJ2-7	.	CASSLPAFLGSSYEQYF	TGTGCCAGCAGCCTCCCTGCCTTCCTGGGGAGCTCCTACGAGCAGTACTTC
.	TRBV29-1	TRBJ1-2	.	CSVGDGRGYTF	TGCAGCGTGGGGGACGGGAGGGGCTACACCTTC
.	TRBV2	TRBJ1-2	.	CASSGDLYGYTF	TGTGCCAGCAGTGGGGACCTCTATGGCTACACCTTC
.	TRBV6-1	TRBJ2-6	.	CASSETHGSGANVLTF	TGTGCCAGCAGTGAAACGCACGGGAGTGGGGCCAACGTCCTGACTTTC
.	TRBV5-1	TRBJ1-2	.	CASSLEGSYGYTF	TGCGCCAGCAGCTTGGAAGGGAGCTATGGCTACACCTTC
.	TRBV6-5	TRBJ2-7	.	CASRGDEQYF	TGTGCCAGCAGGGGAGACGAGCAGTACTTC
.	TRBV5-1	TRBJ2-1	.	CASSLDLTPPVEQFF	TGCGCCAGCAGCTTGGATTTGACGCCGCCGGTTGAGCAGTTCTTC
.	TRBV5-1	TRBJ1-6	TRBD1	CATKPGQENSPLHF	TGCGCCACAAAACCGGGACAGGAGAATTCACCCCTCCACTTT
.	TRBV2	TRBJ1-4	.	CASSQGTPGEEKLFF	TGTGCCAGCAGTCAAGGGACTCCCGGGGAGGAAAAACTGTTTTTT
.	TRBV7-9	TRBJ1-1	TRBD1	CASSLEQGGSTEAFF	TGTGCCAGCAGCTTAGAGCAGGGGGGGAGCACTGAAGCTTTCTTT
once	TRBV9	TRBJ1-6	.	CASSVSMSSYNSPLHF	TGTGCCAGCAGCGTTTCCATGAGCTCCTATAATTCACCCCTCCACTTT
.	TRBV7-9	TRBJ1-1	.	CASSLRQGGLTEAFF	TGTGCCAGCAGCTTAAGGCAGGGCGGTCTCACTGAAGCTTTCTTT
.	TRBV11-3	TRBJ1-3	.	CASSGGPGNTIYF	TGTGCCAGCAGTGGGGGACCGGGAAACACCATATATTTT
.	TRBV5-1	TRBJ1-1	TRBD1	CASSGTTGSPEAFF	TGCGCCAGCAGCGGGACGACAGGGTCGCCTGAAGCTTTCTTT
.	TRBV19	TRBJ2-7	.	CATSPGSSYEQYF	TGTGCCACCTCCCCGGGGTCTTCCTACGAGCAGTACTTC
.	TRBV10-3	TRBJ1-1	.	CAISEGILNTEAFF	TGTGCCATCAGTGAAGGGATATTAAACACTGAAGCTTTCTTT
.	TRBV7-2	TRBJ2-7	.	CASSQAAPQLGEQYF	TGTGCCAGCAGCCAGGCAGCTCCGCAGCTGGGCGAGCAGTACTTC
.	TRBV19	TRBJ2-5	.	CASSPGKGRETQYF	TGTGCCAGTAGCCCCGGAAAGGGGCGGGAGACCCAGTACTTC
.	TRBV2	TRBJ2-7	.	CASTGIRFSYEQYF	TGTGCCAGCACGGGCATCCGGTTTTCCTACGAGCAGTACTTC
.	TRBV27	TRBJ2-2	.	CASSWRGNTGELFF	TGTGCCAGCAGTTGGAGGGGGAACACCGGGGAGCTGTTTTTT
.	TRBV30	TRBJ2-1	TRBD2	CAWSVPSGGGNEQFF	TGTGCCTGGAGTGTCCCTAGCGGGGGAGGCAATGAGCAGTTCTTC
.	TRBV14	TRBJ2-2	TRBD1	CASSLMWTGDTGELFF	TGTGCCAGCAGCCTTATGTGGACAGGGGACACCGGGGAGCTGTTTTTT
few	TRBV19	TRBJ2-4	.	CASSQGQIAKNIQYF	TGTGCCAGTAGCCAGGGACAAATAGCCAAAAACATTCAGTACTTC
.	TRBV5-6	TRBJ2-5	TRBD2	CASSLVAGGQETQYF	TGTGCCAGCAGCTTGGTAGCGGGGGGCCAAGAGACCCAGTACTTC
.	TRBV6-6	TRBJ2-7	TRBD1	CASSGTPGQGSYEQYF	TGTGCCAGCAGTGGCACACCGGGACAGGGTTCCTACGAGCAGTACTTC
.	TRBV29-1	TRBJ2-7	TRBD2	CSIPGLADYEQYF	TGCAGCATCCCGGGACTAGCGGACTACGAGCAGTACTTC
.	TRBV5-1	TRBJ1-4	TRBD1	CASSEDREGEKLFF	TGCGCCAGCAGCGAGGACAGGGAGGGTGAAAAACTGTTTTTT
once	TRBV4-2	TRBJ2-2	TRBD2	CASSQVTSGITGELFF	TGTGCCAGCAGCCAAGTGACTAGCGGGATAACCGGGGAGCTGTTTTTT
.	TRBV6-5	TRBJ1-1	.	CASSYSSTGEAFF	TGTGCCAGCAGTTACTCAAGTACAGGTGAAGCTTTCTTT
.	TRBV4-1	TRBJ2-7	TRBD2	CASSHVWGEGQDEQYF	TGCGCCAGCAGCCATGTATGGGGGGAGGGCCAGGATGAGCAGTACTTC
once	TRBV7-2	TRBJ2-5	.	CASSPISETQYF	TGTGCCAGCAGCCCGATCTCAGAGACCCAGTACTTC
few	TRBV2	TRBJ1-5	.	CASSDIRNQPQHF	TGTGCCAGCAGTGATATCAGAAATCAGCCCCAGCATTTT
.	TRBV5-6	TRBJ2-5	.	CASSSTKRTLGETQYF	TGTGCCAGCAGCTCCACTAAGCGGACCTTAGGGGAGACCCAGTACTTC
.	TRBV28	TRBJ2-2	.	CASSNRRGGLGELFF	TGTGCCAGCAGTAACCGGAGAGGGGGTCTCGGGGAGCTGTTTTTT
.	TRBV13	TRBJ2-1	.	CASSRGYNEQFF	TGTGCCAGCAGCCGGGGATACAATGAGCAGTTCTTC
.	TRBV5-1	TRBJ2-7	.	CASSFNRFYEQYF	TGCGCCAGCAGCTTCAACAGGTTTTACGAGCAGTACTTC
.	TRBV11-2	TRBJ2-3	TRBD2	CASRTTSGRPKDTQYF	TGTGCCAGCAGAACAACTAGCGGGAGGCCAAAAGATACGCAGTATTTT
.	TRBV7-7	TRBJ2-2	.	CASSLSFQSGGELFF	TGTGCTAGCAGCTTAAGTTTCCAGTCCGGCGGGGAGCTGTTTTTT
.	TRBV11-1	TRBJ2-1	TRBD2	CATRLGASGINEQFF	TGTGCGACGCGCCTAGGGGCTAGCGGGATCAATGAGCAGTTCTTC
.	TRBV29-1	TRBJ2-4	.	CSVGFTLAKNIQYF	TGCAGCGTCGGCTTCACGCTAGCCAAAAACATTCAGTACTTC
once	TRBV7-9	TRBJ1-2	TRBD1	CASSLLEGTGNYGYTF	TGTGCCAGCAGCTTACTGGAGGGGACAGGGAACTATGGCTACACCTTC
.	TRBV19	TRBJ2-7	TRBD2	CASSPTSQTYEQYF	TGTGCCAGTAGTCCGACTAGCCAGACCTACGAGCAGTACTTC
.	TRBV25-1	TRBJ1-2	TRBD1	CASSESLTGNYGYTF	TGTGCCAGCAGTGAATCTCTGACAGGGAACTATGGCTACACCTTC
.	TRBV7-2	TRBJ2-1	.	CASSLQRALYNEQFF	TGTGCCAGCAGCTTACAGCGGGCCCTATACAATGAGCAGTTCTTC
.	TRBV4-3	TRBJ2-3	.	CASSQDMGFSTDTQYF	TGCGCCAGCAGCCAAGACATGGGATTCAGCACAGATACGCAGTATTTT
.	TRBV5-4	TRBJ1-3	TRBD1	CASSFTGTGYNPQRGNTIYF	TGTGCCAGCAGTTTTACCGGGACAGGGTACAACCCGCAGAGGGGAAACACCATATATTTT
.	TRBV7-9	TRBJ2-1	TRBD1	CASSESGTGYNEQFF	TGTGCCAGCAGCGAATCCGGGACAGGTTACAATGAGCAGTTCTTC
.	TRBV5-8	TRBJ1-1	.	CASSLLSWRTEAFF	TGTGCCAGCAGCTTGTTAAGCTGGCGCACTGAAGCTTTCTTT
once	TRBV28	TRBJ2-5	TRBD2	CASSTLAGGLQTQYF	TGTGCCAGCAGCACACTAGCGGGAGGATTGCAGACCCAGTACTTC
.	TRBV5-1	TRBJ2-7	TRBD1	CASSDPGQLNYEQYF	TGCGCCAGCAGCGATCCGGGACAGCTTAACTACGAGCAGTACTTC
.	TRBV14	TRBJ2-3	.	CASSRGLNTDTQYF	TGTGCCAGCAGCCGAGGACTTAACACAGATACGCAGTATTTT
.	TRBV27	TRBJ2-7	TRBD1	CASSGTGAYEQYF	TGTGCCAGTTCCGGGACAGGGGCCTACGAGCAGTACTTC
.	TRBV2	TRBJ2-2	.	CASSRAGPRSTGELFF	TGTGCCAGCAGTAGGGCAGGGCCCCGTTCCACCGGGGAGCTGTTTTTT
.	TRBV7-8	TRBJ1-1	.	CASSLDESDTEAFF	TGTGCCAGCAGCTTAGACGAGTCGGACACTGAAGCTTTCTTT
.	TRBV19	TRBJ1-5	.	CASSWAGEVQPQHF	TGTGCCAGTAGTTGGGCAGGCGAAGTTCAGCCCCAGCATTTT
.	TRBV2	TRBJ2-5	.	CASKTEETQYF	TGTGCCAGCAAGACGGAGGAGACCCAGTACTTC
.	TRBV2	TRBJ2-2	.	CASSESPSAGELFF	TGTGCCAGCAGTGAGTCTCCGTCGGCCGGGGAGCTGTTTTTT
.	TRBV5-1	TRBJ2-5	.	CASMRTDQETQYF	TGCGCCAGCATGAGGACCGACCAAGAGACCCAGTACTTC
.	TRBV19	TRBJ1-2	.	CAIRSQGLGYTF	TGTGCCATCCGATCTCAGGGTCTTGGCTACACCTTC